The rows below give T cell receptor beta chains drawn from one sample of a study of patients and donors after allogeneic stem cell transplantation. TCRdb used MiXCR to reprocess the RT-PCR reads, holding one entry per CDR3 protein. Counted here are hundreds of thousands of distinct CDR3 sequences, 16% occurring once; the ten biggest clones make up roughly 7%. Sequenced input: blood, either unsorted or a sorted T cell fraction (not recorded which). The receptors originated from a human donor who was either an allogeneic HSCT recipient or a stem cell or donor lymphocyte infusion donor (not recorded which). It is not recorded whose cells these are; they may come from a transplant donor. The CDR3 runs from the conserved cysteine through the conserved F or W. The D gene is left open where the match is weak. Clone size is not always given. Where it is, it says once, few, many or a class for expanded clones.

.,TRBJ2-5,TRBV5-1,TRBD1,CASSGDRGFAAQYF,TGCGCCAGCAGCGGGGACAGGGGGTTTGCGGCCCAGTACTTC
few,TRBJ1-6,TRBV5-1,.,CASSTGLTQGNSPLHF,TGCGCCAGCAGCACGGGACTTACACAGGGTAATTCACCCCTCCACTTT
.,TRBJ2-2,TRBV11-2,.,CASSIRADSNTGELFF,TGTGCCAGCAGCATCCGAGCGGATTCGAACACCGGGGAGCTGTTTTTT
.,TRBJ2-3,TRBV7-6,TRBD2,CASSLWTSGRLITDTQYF,TGTGCCAGCAGCCTGTGGACTAGCGGGAGATTGATTACAGATACGCAGTATTTT
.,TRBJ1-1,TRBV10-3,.,CAIRGTNTEAFF,TGTGCCATCAGGGGGACGAACACTGAAGCTTTCTTT
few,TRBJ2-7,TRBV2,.,CASSQVGGGHEQYF,TGTGCCAGCAGTCAGGTGGGCGGGGGCCACGAGCAGTACTTC
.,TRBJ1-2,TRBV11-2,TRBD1,CASSLDRVYGYTF,TGTGCCAGCAGCCTGGACAGGGTCTATGGCTACACCTTC
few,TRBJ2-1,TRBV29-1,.,CSGARKDNEQFF,TGCAGCGGAGCTCGGAAAGACAATGAGCAGTTCTTC
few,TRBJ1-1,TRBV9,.,CASSVVNSFEAFF,TGTGCCAGCAGCGTAGTTAACAGTTTTGAAGCTTTCTTT
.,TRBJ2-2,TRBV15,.,CATSRDQGLNTGELFF,TGTGCCACCAGCAGAGATCAGGGGCTGAACACCGGGGAGCTGTTTTTT